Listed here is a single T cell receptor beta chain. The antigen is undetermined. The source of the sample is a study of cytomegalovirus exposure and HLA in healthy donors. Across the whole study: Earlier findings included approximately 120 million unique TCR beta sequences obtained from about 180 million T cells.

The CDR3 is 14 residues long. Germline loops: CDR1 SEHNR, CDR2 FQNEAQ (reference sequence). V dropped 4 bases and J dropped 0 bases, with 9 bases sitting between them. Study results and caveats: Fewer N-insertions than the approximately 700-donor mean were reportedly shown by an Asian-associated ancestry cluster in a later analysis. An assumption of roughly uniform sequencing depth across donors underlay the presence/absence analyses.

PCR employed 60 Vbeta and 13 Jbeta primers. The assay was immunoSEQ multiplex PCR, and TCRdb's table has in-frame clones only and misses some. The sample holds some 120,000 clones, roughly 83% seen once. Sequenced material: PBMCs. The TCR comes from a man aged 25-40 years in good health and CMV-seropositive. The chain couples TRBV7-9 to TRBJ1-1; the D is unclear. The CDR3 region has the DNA TGTGCCAGCAGCTCCGACACAATGAACACTGAAGCTTTCTTT. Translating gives CASSSDTMNTEAFF.